The sequence of this T cell receptor beta chain was determined in a study of identical twins. TCRdb ran MiXCR on the 5' RACE reads and lists one entry per CDR3 protein. Among 400,000 to 500,000 distinct CDR3 sequences listed, less than 20% were seen once. The CDR3 covers 17 residues. Germline values: CDR1 DFQATT, CDR2 SNEGSKA (reference sequence). Trimming removed 0 bases from V and 0 bases from J, with 15 bases in between. Healthy Caucasian donors formed the entire cohort. This receptor was taken from a man in his forties or fifties in good health. This rearrangement joins TRBV20-1 to TRBJ1-5; D not certain. The sequencing sample was made of naive T cells sorted from blood. CDR3 DNA sequence: TGCAGTGCTAGAGATATGCGCAGGCTTTATAGCAATCAGCCCCAGCATTTT. Amino acids: CSARDMRRLYSNQPQHF.